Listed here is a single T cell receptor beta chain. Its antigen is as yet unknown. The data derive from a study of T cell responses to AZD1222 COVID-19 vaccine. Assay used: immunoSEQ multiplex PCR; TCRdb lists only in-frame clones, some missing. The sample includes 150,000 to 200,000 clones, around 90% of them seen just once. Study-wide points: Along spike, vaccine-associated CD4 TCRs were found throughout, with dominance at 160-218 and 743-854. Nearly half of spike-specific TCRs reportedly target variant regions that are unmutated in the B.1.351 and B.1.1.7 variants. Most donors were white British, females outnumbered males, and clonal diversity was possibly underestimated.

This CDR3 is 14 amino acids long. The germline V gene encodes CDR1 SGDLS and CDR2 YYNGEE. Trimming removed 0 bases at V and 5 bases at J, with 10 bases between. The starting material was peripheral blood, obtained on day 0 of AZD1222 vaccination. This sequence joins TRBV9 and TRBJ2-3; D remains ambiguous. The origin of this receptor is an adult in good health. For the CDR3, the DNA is TGTGCCAGCAGCGTAGCGGTCAGTAGAGATACGCAGTATTTT. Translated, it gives CASSVAVSRDTQYF.